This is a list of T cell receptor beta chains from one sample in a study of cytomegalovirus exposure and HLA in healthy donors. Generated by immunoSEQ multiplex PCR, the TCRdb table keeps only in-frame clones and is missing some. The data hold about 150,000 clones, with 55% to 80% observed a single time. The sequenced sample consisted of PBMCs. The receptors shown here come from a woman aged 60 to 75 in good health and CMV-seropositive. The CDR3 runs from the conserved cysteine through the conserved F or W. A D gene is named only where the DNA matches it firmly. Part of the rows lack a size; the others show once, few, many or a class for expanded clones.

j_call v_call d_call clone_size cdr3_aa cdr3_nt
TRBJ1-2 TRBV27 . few CASSLKGSGYTF TGTGCCAGCAGTTTAAAGGGGTCTGGCTACACCTTC
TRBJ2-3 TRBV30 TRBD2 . CASSGRATDTQYF TGTGCCTCTAGCGGGAGGGCCACAGATACGCAGTATTTT
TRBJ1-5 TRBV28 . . CASSLGHHNQPQHF TGTGCCAGCAGCCTGGGACATCACAATCAGCCCCAGCATTTT
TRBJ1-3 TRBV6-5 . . CASSYDNSGNTIYF TGTGCCAGCAGTTACGACAACTCTGGAAACACCATATATTTT
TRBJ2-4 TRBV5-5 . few CASSLGEGVKNIQYF TGTGCCAGCAGCTTGGGTGAGGGGGTCAAAAACATTCAGTACTTC
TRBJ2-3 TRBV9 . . CASSVEIGRGPDTQYF TGTGCCAGCAGCGTAGAAATCGGGAGAGGGCCAGATACGCAGTATTTT
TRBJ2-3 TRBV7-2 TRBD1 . CASSSDRATSTDTQYF TGTGCCAGCAGCTCTGACAGGGCAACTAGCACAGATACGCAGTATTTT
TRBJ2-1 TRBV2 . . CASRKEGVVYNEQFF TGTGCCAGCAGGAAGGAGGGAGTTGTCTACAATGAGCAGTTCTTC
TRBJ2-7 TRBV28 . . CASSRSATYEQYF TGTGCCAGCAGTAGGTCAGCGACCTACGAGCAGTACTTC
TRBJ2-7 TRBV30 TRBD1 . CAWKERTGIRYEQYF TGTGCCTGGAAGGAACGGACAGGGATCCGCTACGAGCAGTACTTC
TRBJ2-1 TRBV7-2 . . CASSLDNSPYNEQFF TGTGCCAGCAGCCTGGACAACTCTCCTTACAATGAGCAGTTCTTC
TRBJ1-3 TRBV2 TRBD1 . CASTTGGGNTIYF TGTGCCAGCACAACAGGGGGGGGAAACACCATATATTTT
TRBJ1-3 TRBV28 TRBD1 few CASSSHDRARNTIYF TGTGCCAGCAGTAGCCACGACAGGGCCCGAAACACCATATATTTT
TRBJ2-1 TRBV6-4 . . CASRSGGGEQFF TGTGCCAGCAGATCTGGCGGAGGTGAGCAGTTCTTC
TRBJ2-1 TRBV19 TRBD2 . CATSGLAGNEQFF TGTGCCACCTCGGGACTAGCGGGCAATGAGCAGTTCTTC
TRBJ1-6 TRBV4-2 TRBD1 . CASSQEKGAYSPLHF TGTGCCAGCAGCCAAGAAAAGGGGGCGTATTCACCCCTCCACTTT
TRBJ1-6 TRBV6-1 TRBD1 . CASSPGTGGSPLHF TGTGCCAGCAGCCCGGGGACAGGGGGTTCACCCCTCCACTTT
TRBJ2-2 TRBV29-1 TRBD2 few CSVSGSRTGELFF TGCAGCGTAAGCGGGAGTCGAACCGGGGAGCTGTTTTTT
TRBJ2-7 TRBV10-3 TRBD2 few CAISESGLAREQYF TGTGCCATCAGTGAGTCAGGACTAGCTCGAGAGCAGTACTTC
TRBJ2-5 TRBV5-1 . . CASSLADSQKRPQYF TGCGCCAGCAGCTTGGCCGACAGCCAAAAGAGACCCCAGTACTTC
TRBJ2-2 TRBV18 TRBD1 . CASSPRQGDTGELFF TGTGCCAGCTCACCTCGGCAGGGGGACACCGGGGAGCTGTTTTTT
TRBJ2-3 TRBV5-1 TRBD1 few CASSRDRLTDTQYF TGCGCCAGCAGCCGGGACAGACTCACAGATACGCAGTATTTT
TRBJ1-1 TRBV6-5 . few CASSWRGKNTEAFF TGTGCCAGCAGTTGGAGGGGCAAGAACACTGAAGCTTTCTTT
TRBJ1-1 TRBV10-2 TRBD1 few CASSESTGQGTLEAFF TGCGCCAGCAGTGAGTCGACGGGACAGGGGACTCTTGAAGCTTTCTTT
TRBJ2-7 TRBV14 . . CASSQDAGGDEQYF TGTGCCAGCAGCCAAGATGCAGGAGGGGACGAGCAGTACTTC
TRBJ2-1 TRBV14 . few CASSQADNEQFF TGTGCCAGCAGCCAGGCAGACAATGAGCAGTTCTTC
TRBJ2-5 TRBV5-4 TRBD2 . CASSSLAGGGETQYF TGTGCCAGCAGCTCACTAGCGGGAGGGGGAGAGACCCAGTACTTC
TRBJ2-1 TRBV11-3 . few CASSPKGGVYNEQFF TGTGCCAGCAGCCCGAAGGGGGGGGTATACAATGAGCAGTTCTTC
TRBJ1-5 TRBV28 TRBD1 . CASSLPSQGASNQPQHF TGTGCCAGCAGTTTACCCTCACAGGGGGCTAGCAATCAGCCCCAGCATTTT
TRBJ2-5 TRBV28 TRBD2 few CASSPPRETETQYF TGTGCCAGCAGCCCTCCGCGGGAGACCGAGACCCAGTACTTC
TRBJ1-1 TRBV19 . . CASSPGRRAPSEAFF TGTGCCAGTAGTCCGGGGAGACGGGCGCCGTCTGAAGCTTTCTTT
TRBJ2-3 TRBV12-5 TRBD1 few CASAYGTGTDTQYF TGTGCTAGTGCCTACGGGACAGGGACAGATACGCAGTATTTT
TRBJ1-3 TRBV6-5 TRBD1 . CASSTQGGGNTIYF TGTGCCAGCAGTACACAGGGGGGAGGAAACACCATATATTTT
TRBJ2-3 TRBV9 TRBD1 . CASSTRTGGGGTQYF TGTGCCAGCAGCACACGGACAGGGGGCGGAGGGACGCAGTATTTT